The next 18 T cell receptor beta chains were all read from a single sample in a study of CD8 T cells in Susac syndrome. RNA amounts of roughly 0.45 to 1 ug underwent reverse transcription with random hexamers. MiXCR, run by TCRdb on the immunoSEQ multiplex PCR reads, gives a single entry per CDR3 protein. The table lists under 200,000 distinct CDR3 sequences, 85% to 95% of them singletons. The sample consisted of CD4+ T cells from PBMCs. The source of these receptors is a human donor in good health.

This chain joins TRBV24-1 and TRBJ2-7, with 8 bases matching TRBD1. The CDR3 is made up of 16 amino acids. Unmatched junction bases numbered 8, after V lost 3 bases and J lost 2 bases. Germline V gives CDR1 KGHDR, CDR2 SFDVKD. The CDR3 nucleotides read TGTGCCACCAGTGATCTGGACAGGGAAAGCCCCTACGAGCAGTACGTC. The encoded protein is CATSDLDRESPYEQYV.

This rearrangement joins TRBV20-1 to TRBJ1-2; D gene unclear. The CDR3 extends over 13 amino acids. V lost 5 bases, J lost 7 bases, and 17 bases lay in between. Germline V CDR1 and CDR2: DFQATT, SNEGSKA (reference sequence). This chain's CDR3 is CSALQMAGFGYTF. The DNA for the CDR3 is TGCAGTGCTCTCCAAATGGCCGGCTTTGGCTACACCTTC.

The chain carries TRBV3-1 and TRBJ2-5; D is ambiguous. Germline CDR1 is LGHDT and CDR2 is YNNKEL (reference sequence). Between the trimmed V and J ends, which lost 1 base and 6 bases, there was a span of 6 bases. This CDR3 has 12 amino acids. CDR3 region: CASSQGAKTQYF. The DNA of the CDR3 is TGTGCCAGCAGCCAAGGGGCAAAGACCCAGTACTTC.

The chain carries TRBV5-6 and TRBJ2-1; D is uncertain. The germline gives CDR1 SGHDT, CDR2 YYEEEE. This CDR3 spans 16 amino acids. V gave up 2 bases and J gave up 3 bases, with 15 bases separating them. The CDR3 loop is CASSFGMNSDYNEQFF. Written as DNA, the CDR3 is TGTGCCAGCAGCTTCGGTATGAACTCGGACTACAATGAGCAGTTCTTC.

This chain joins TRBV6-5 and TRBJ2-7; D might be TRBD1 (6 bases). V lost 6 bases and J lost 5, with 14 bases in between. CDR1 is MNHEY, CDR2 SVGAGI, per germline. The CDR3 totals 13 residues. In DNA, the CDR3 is TGTGCCAGCAGCCTAGAGGCAGGGGACGAGCAGTACGTC. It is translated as CASSLEAGDEQYV.

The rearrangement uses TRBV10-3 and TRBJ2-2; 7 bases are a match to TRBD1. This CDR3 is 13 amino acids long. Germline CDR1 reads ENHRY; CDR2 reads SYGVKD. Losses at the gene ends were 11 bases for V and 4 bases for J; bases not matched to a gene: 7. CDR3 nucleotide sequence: TGTGCCTCGACAGGGCCTGGCACCGGGGAGCTGTTTTTT. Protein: CASTGPGTGELFF.

This chain's CDR3 is CASSSPEGQVAGELFF. The CDR3 DNA reads as TGTGCCAGCAGCTCCCCGGAGGGACAGGTGGCCGGGGAGCTGTTTTTT. This chain connects TRBV5-4 to TRBJ2-2; 8 bases line up with TRBD1. The CDR3 contains 16 residues. J was trimmed by 6 bases and V by 3 bases; bases with no gene match: 10. Germline loops: CDR1 SGHNT, CDR2 YYREEE (reference sequence).

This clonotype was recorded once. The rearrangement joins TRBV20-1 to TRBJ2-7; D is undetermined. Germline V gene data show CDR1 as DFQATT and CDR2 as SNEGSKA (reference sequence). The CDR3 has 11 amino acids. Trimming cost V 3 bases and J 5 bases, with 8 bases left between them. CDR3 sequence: CSASQWDEQYV. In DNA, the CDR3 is TGCAGTGCTAGTCAGTGGGACGAGCAGTACGTC.

Here the CDR3 reads CASETSGSDEQFF. In nucleotides, the CDR3 is TGTGCCAGCGAGACTAGCGGGAGCGATGAGCAGTTCTTC. The rearrangement joins TRBV19 to TRBJ2-1, with 12 bases aligning to TRBD2. The CDR3 spans 13 residues. Unmatched junction bases numbered 5, after V lost 9 bases and J lost 8 bases. Germline V gene data show CDR1 as LNHDA and CDR2 as SQIVND (reference sequence).

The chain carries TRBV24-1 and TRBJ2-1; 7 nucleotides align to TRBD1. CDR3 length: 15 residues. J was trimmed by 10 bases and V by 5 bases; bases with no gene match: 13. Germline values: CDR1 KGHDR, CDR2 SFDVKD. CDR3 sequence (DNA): TGTGCCACCAGTGGCCGAACAGGGGCAAGAGTCGAGCAGTTCTTC. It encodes CATSGRTGARVEQFF.

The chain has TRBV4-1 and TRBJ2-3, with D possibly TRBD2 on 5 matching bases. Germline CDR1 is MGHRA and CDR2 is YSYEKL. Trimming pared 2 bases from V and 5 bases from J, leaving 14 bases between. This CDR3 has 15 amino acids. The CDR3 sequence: CASSQSGVGRDTQYF. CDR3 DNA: TGCGCCAGCAGCCAATCCGGGGTCGGCCGAGATACGCAGTATTTT.

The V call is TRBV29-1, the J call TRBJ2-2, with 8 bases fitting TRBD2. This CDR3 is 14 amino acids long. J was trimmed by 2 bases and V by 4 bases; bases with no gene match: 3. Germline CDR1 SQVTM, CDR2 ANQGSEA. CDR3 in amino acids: CSVGAGGNTGELFF. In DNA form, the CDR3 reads TGCAGCGTTGGGGCGGGAGGTAACACCGGGGAGCTGTTTTTT.

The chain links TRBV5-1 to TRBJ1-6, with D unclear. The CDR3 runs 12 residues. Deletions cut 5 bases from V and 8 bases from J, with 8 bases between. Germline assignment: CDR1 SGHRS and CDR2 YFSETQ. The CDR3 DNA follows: TGCGCCAGCAGATCGGTGGATTCACCCCTCCACTTT. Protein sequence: CASRSVDSPLHF.

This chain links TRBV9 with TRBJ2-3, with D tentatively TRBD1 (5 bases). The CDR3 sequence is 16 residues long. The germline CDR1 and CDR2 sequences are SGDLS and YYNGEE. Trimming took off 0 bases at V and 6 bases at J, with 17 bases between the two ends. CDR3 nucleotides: TGTGCCAGCAGCGTAGGGATGGACATCCCCAGCGATACGCAGTATTTT. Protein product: CASSVGMDIPSDTQYF.

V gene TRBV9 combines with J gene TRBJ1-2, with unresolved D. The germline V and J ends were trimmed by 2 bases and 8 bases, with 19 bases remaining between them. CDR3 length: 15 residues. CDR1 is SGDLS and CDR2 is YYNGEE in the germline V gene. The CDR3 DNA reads TGTGCCAGCAGCGTCTCCGGGGAGAGTCGAGGGGGCTACACCTTC. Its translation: CASSVSGESRGGYTF.

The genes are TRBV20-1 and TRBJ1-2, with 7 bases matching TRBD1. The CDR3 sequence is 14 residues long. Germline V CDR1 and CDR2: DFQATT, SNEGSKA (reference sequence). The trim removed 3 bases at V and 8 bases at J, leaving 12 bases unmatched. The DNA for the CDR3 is TGCAGTGCTAGTGAGGTGGCAGGGGGTCCCGGCTACACCTTC. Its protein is CSASEVAGGPGYTF.

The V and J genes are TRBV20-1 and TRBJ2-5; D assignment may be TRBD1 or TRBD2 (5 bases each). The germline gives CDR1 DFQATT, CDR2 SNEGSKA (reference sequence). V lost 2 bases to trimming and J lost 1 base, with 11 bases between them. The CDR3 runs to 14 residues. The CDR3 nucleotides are TGCAGTGCTAGAACCCCGAGGGGCCAAGAGACCCAGTACTTC. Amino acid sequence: CSARTPRGQETQYF.

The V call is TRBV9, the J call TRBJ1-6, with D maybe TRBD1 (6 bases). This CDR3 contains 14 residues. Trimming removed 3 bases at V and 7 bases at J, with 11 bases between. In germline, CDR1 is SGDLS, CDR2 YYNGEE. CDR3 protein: CASSAPGQNSPLHF. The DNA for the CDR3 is TGTGCCAGCAGCGCGCCGGGACAAAATTCACCCCTCCACTTT.